This T cell receptor (beta chain) was recovered during a study of cytomegalovirus exposure and HLA in healthy donors. On the study more broadly: From about 200 million T cells, an earlier analysis saw roughly 120 million unique TCR beta sequences. HLA-typed donors contributed 65 million to 85 million unique TCRs, which were held in an early data release.

60 Vbeta and 13 Jbeta primers were used in PCR. Repertoires were generated with immunoSEQ multiplex PCR, while TCRdb's copy carries only in-frame clones and drops some. The sample has about 150,000 clones; roughly 73% are singletons. This TCR was recovered from a man aged 18 to 30 in good health and CMV-seropositive. Sequencing input: PBMCs.

The CDR3 here is CASRRDHSTNEKLFF. CDR3 sequence (DNA): TGTGCCAGCAGGCGGGACCACTCAACTAATGAAAAACTGTTTTTT. The chain carries TRBV6-1 and TRBJ1-4; perhaps TRBD1 as D (5 bases). Trimming took off 6 bases at V and 0 bases at J, with 11 bases between the two ends. The CDR3 loop spans 15 amino acids. Germline-derived CDR1 and CDR2 are MNHNS and SASEGT.